Below are 5 T cell receptor beta chains sequenced from a single sample in a study of cytomegalovirus exposure and HLA in healthy donors. PCR used 60 Vbeta primers and 13 Jbeta primers. TCRdb's copy holds only in-frame clones and misses some; the assay was immunoSEQ multiplex PCR. The sample lists 90,000 to 120,000 clones, less than 85% occurring once. Sequencing used PBMCs. The receptors were sampled from a man younger than 35 in good health and CMV-seronegative.

The rearrangement uses TRBV7-3 and TRBJ2-3, with TRBD2 identical over 14 bases. The CDR3 has 19 residues. Per the germline V gene, CDR1 is SGHTA and CDR2 is FQGTGA. J gave up 0 bases and V 4 bases, and 9 bases lay outside the gene matches. The CDR3 protein is CASSSRSGLAGDSTDTQYF. The CDR3 nucleotides are TGTGCCAGCAGCTCCCGTTCGGGACTAGCGGGGGACAGCACAGATACGCAGTATTTT.

The V gene is TRBV7-2, the J gene TRBJ2-1, with 12 bases matching TRBD2. CDR3 length: 16 amino acids. Germline values: CDR1 SGHTA, CDR2 FQGNSA. With 4 bases clipped from V and 8 bases from J, the junction kept 9 bases outside the gene matches. CDR3 loop: CASSSALAGGLDEQFF. CDR3 nucleotides: TGTGCCAGCAGCTCAGCCCTAGCGGGGGGGCTGGATGAGCAGTTCTTC.

This chain uses TRBV27 with TRBJ2-5; TRBD1 aligns across 7 bases. Germline V gene sequence: CDR1 MNHEY, CDR2 SMNVEV (reference sequence). V was pared by 2 bases and J by 3 bases, with 12 bases of the junction left unmatched. There are 17 residues in the CDR3. In DNA form, the CDR3 reads TGTGCCAGCAGTTTAAGGGACCCGGGACAGAGAAAAGAGACCCAGTACTTC. It codes for CASSLRDPGQRKETQYF.

CDR3 region: CASSLGTLFEQFF. CDR3 in DNA: TGTGCCAGCAGTTTAGGGACACTCTTTGAGCAGTTCTTC. This chain uses TRBV28 with TRBJ2-1, with a tentative D call TRBD1 (6 bases). V was pared by 2 bases and J by 9 bases, with 11 bases between. Germline CDR1 reads MDHEN; CDR2 reads SYDVKM. The CDR3 has 13 residues.

This clone came up a few times. The chain has TRBV6-5 and TRBJ2-2; a weak D match, TRBD1 (5 bases). Germline lookup yields CDR1 MNHEY and CDR2 SVGAGI. This CDR3 spans 13 amino acids. Between the trimmed V and J ends, which lost 5 bases and 3 bases, there was a span of 7 bases. In DNA, the CDR3 is TGTGCCAGCAGTGTACAGGACACCGGGGAGCTGTTTTTT. This translates into CASSVQDTGELFF.